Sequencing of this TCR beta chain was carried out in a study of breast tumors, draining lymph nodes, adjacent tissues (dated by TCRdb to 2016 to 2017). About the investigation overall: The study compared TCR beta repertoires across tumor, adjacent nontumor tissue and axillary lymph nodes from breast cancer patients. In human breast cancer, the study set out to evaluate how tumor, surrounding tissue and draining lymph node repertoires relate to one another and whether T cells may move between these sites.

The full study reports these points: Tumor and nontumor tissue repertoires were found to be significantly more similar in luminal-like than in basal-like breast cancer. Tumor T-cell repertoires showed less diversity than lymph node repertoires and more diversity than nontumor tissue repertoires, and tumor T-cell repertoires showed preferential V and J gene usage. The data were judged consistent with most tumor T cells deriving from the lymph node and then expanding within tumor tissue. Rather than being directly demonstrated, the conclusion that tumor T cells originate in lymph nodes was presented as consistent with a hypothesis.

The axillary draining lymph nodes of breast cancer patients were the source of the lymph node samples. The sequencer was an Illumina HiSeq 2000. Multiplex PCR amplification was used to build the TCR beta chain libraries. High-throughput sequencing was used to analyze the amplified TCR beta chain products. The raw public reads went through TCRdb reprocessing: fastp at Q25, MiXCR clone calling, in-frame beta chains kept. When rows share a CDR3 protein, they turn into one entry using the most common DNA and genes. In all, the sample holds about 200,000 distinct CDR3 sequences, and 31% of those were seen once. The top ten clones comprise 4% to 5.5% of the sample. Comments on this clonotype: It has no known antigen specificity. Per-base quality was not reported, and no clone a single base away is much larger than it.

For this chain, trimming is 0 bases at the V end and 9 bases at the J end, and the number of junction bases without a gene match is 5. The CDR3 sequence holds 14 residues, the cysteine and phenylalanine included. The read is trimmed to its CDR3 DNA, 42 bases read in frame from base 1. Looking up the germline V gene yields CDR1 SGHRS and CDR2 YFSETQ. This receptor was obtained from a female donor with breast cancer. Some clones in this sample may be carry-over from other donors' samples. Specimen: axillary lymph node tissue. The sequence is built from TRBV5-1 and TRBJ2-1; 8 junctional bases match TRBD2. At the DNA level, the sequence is TGCGCCAGCAGCTTGGGAGGAGCGGGGGTTGAGCAGTTCTTC. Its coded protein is CASSLGGAGVEQFF.